This T cell receptor beta chain was retrieved from a study of blood T cell repertoires in COVID-19. Patients at the Seattle site were enrolled during active infection and followed longitudinally. Method: immunoSEQ multiplex PCR; TCRdb's copy keeps in-frame clones and lacks some. This table holds some 200,000 clones, more than 70% found once. Trimming removed 5 bases from V and 2 bases from J; junction bases left unmatched: 8. Per the germline V gene, CDR1 is SGHTA and CDR2 is FQGTGA. The CDR3 totals 15 residues. The source of this sequence is a man between 45 and 60 years old with COVID-19, enrolled during active disease. The rearrangement links TRBV7-3 to TRBJ2-5; 7 bases agree with TRBD1. The sequenced material came from peripheral blood. The CDR3 bases are TGTGCCAGCAGCCCGCGACAGGGTTTACAAGAGACCCAGTACTTC. Its translation: CASSPRQGLQETQYF.